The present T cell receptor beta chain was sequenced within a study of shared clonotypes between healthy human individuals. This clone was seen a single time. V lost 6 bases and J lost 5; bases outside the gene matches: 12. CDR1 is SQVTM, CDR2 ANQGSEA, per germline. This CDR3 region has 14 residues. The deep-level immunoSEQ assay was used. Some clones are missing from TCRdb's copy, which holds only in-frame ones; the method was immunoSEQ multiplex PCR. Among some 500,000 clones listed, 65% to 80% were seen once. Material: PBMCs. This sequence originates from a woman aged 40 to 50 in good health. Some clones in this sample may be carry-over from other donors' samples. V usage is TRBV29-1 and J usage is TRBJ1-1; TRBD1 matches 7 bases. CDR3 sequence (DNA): TGCAGCGTAGCTCCTGGGACAGTTTGGACTGAAGCTTTCTTT. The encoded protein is CSVAPGTVWTEAFF.